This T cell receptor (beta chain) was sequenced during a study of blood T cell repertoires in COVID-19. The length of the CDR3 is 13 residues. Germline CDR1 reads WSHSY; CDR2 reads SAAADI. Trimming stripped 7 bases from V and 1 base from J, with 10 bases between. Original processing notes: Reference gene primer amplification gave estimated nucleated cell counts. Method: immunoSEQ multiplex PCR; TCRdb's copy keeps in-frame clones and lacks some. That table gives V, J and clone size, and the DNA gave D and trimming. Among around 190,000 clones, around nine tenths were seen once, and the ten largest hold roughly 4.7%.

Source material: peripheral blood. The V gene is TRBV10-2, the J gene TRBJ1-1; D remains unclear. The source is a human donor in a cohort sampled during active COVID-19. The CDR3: CASKRTRNTEAFF. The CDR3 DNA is TGCGCCAGCAAGAGAACGAGGAACACTGAAGCTTTCTTT.